This T cell receptor beta chain was identified during a study of T cell responses to AZD1222 COVID-19 vaccine. The repertoire was sequenced with immunoSEQ multiplex PCR; TCRdb's copy has only in-frame clones and lacks some. The table includes some 110,000 clones, 89% detected once. This CDR3 is 13 amino acids long. CDR1 and CDR2 from the germline V gene are MNHEY and SMNVEV (reference sequence). The ends were cut back, 6 bases at V and 3 bases at J, with 11 bases in the middle. The receptor was derived from an adult in good health. The chain couples TRBV27 to TRBJ1-2, with D perhaps matching TRBD1 (5 bases). The specimen was peripheral blood, collected on day 0 of AZD1222 vaccination. CDR3 in amino acids: CASSRRGDYGYTF. CDR3 sequence (DNA): TGTGCCAGCAGCCGCAGAGGGGACTATGGCTACACCTTC.